This T cell receptor (beta chain) was sequenced in a study of T-cell memory formation after mild COVID-19. Study outcomes and limitations: Memory cells collected pre-infection included some clones that later responded, suggesting cross-reactive memory joined. Later expanders leaned CD4+, whereas clones that contracted between day 15 and 85 were balanced CD4/CD8. CD4+ contracting clones were mainly CM and EM; CD8+ ones, EMRA.

Constant-segment primers were used for 5'RACE, and the resulting TCR alpha and TCR beta cDNA libraries carried sample barcodes and UMIs. TCRdb processed the 5' RACE reads anew with MiXCR; each CDR3 protein has one entry. Among 400,000 to 550,000 distinct CDR3 sequences listed, around a quarter were seen once. The V and J ends lost 0 bases and 3 bases respectively, with 15 bases between them. CDR1 MGHRA and CDR2 YSYEKL come from the germline V gene. There are 17 residues in the CDR3. Points on this clonotype: Its antigen is as yet unknown.

The V call is TRBV4-1, the J call TRBJ2-1; D call uncertain. The specimen was PBMCs or a T cell subset sorted from them (not recorded which). This TCR derives from an adult woman who had mild COVID-19 (a few samples of this study predate the infection). Cell type and time point are not known. CDR3 sequence reads: CASSQDQQALLYNEQFF. The DNA for the CDR3 is TGCGCCAGCAGCCAAGATCAGCAGGCCCTACTCTACAATGAGCAGTTCTTC.